Shown below are 3 T cell receptor beta chains from a single sample sequenced in a study of CD8+CD57+ T cells in acquired aplastic anemia. According to the study, genomic DNA was the template for TCR beta VDJ and CDR3 profiling. TCRdb analysed the reads with MiXCR anew, one entry per CDR3 protein. There are around 230,000 distinct CDR3 sequences in the sample; around 60% occur only once, and approximately 30% lies in the top ten. The sequencing input was sorted CD4+, CD8+, or CD8+CD57+ T cells (not recorded which) from PBMCs. All receptors come from a human donor in good health.

The V gene is TRBV7-2, the J gene TRBJ2-5; 7 bases line up with TRBD2. This CDR3 contains 16 residues. With 2 bases clipped from V and 2 bases from J, the junction kept 8 bases outside the gene matches. Germline CDR1 reads SGHTA; CDR2 reads FQGNSA. The CDR3 region is CASSLFRGAGQETQYF. CDR3 in DNA: TGTGCCAGCAGCTTATTCCGCGGAGCGGGACAAGAGACCCAGTACTTC.

J is TRBJ2-5 and V is TRBV2; 7 bases are shared with TRBD1. V lost 7 bases and J lost 5; bases outside the gene matches: 16. Germline V gene data show CDR1 as SNHLY and CDR2 as FYNNEI. CDR3 length: 16 amino acids. The CDR3 nucleotides are TGTGCCAGCAACATATGGACAGGTATGGTTCGGGAGACCCAGTACTTC. Its protein is CASNIWTGMVRETQYF. The full variable domain, its missing parts supplied by reference TRBV2 and TRBJ2-5, is EPEVTQTPSHQVTQMGQEVILRCVPISNHLYFYWYRQILGQKVEFLVSFYNNEISEKSEIFDDQFSVERPDGSNFTLKIRSTKLEDSAMYFCASNIWTGMVRETQYFGPGTRLLVL.

The chain couples TRBV27 to TRBJ2-2; D tentatively fits TRBD1 or TRBD2 (6 bases each). The CDR3 is 15 residues long. V shed 6 bases and J shed 4 bases, with 15 bases lying between them. Per the germline V gene, CDR1 is MNHEY and CDR2 is SMNVEV (reference sequence). CDR3 loop: CASSPARGGTGELFF. In DNA form, the CDR3 reads TGTGCCAGCAGCCCGGCCAGGGGAGGCACCGGGGAGCTGTTTTTT.